This TCR beta chain derives from a study of T cell responses to AZD1222 COVID-19 vaccine. Whole-study results and caveats: With dominance at 160-218 and 743-854, vaccine-associated CD4 TCRs spanned spike. Nearly half of the spike-specific TCRs reportedly recognize variant regions that carry no mutations. An increase in Spike-specific TCR breadth and depth was observed after two AZD1222 doses. Most donors were white British, females outnumbered males, and clonal diversity was possibly underestimated.

As concerns this clone: Its antigen remains unknown.

The CDR3 covers 16 residues. V was clipped by 0 bases and J by 5 bases; unmatched bases: 7. Germline CDR1 and CDR2: SGDLS and YYNGEE. Sequenced by immunoSEQ multiplex PCR; TCRdb stores in-frame clones only, minus some. This sample has nearly 110,000 clones, with roughly nine tenths found just once. The chain recombines TRBV9 with TRBJ2-7; 11 bases line up with TRBD2. This specimen consisted of peripheral blood, obtained 28 days after the second AZD1222 dose. This clonotype originated in an adult who received the AZD1222 COVID-19 vaccine. The CDR3 DNA follows: TGTGCCAGCAGCGTAGGGGGAACTAGCGGGGGCCACGAGCAGTACTTC. This sequence encodes CASSVGGTSGGHEQYF. Based on the CDR3 plus reference TRBV9 and TRBJ2-7, the full variable domain is DSGVTQTPKHLITATGQRVTLRCSPRSGDLSVYWYQQSLDQGLQFLIQYYNGEERAKGNILERFSAQQFPDLHSELNLSSLELGDSALYFCASSVGGTSGGHEQYFGPGTRLTVT.